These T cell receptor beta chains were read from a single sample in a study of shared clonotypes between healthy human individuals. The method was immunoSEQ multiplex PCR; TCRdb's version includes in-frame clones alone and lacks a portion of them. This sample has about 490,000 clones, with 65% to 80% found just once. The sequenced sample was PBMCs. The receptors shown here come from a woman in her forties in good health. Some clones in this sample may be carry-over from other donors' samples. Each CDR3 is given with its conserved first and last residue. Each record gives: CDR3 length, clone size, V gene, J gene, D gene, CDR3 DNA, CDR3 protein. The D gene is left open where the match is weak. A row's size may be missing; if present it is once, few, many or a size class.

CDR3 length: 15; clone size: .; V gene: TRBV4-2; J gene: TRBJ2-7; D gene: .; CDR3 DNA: TGTGCCAGCAGCACTGCTTTGGACAGTCTATACGAGCAGTACTTC; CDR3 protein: CASSTALDSLYEQYF
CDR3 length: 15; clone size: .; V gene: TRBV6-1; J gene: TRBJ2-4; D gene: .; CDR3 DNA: TGTGCCAGCAGCTCCGGAGGGATAGCCAAAAACATTCAGTACTTC; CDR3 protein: CASSSGGIAKNIQYF
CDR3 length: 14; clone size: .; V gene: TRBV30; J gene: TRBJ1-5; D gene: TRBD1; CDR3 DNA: TGTGCCTGGAGTCAGGACAGGGTCGACCGGCCCCAGCATTTT; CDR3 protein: CAWSQDRVDRPQHF
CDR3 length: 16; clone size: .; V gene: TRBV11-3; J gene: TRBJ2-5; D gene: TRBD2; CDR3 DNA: TGTGCCAGCAGCTTAGGAGCGGGAGGCACTGTAGAGACCCAGTACTTC; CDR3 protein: CASSLGAGGTVETQYF
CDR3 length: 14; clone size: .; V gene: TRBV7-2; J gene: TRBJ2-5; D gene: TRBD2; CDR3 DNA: TGTGCCAGCAGCCCCCGGACTAGCGGTGAGACCCAGTACTTC; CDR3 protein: CASSPRTSGETQYF
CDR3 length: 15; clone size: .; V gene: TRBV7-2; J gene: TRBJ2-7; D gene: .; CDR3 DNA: TGTGCCAGCAGCTCCCAGGGTGACAGTTCCTACGAGCAGTACTTC; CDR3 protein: CASSSQGDSSYEQYF
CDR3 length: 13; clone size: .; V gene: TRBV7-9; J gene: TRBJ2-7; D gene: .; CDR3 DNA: TGTGCCAGCAGCTTAGAAGAACGGCGCGAGCAGTACTTC; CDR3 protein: CASSLEERREQYF
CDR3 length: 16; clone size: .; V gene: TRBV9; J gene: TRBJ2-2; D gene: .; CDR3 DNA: TGTGCCAGCAGCGTAAGGCAGGGGATCAACACCGGGGAGCTGTTTTTT; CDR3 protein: CASSVRQGINTGELFF
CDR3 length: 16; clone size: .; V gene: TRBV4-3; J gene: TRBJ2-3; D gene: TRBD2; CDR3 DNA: TGCGCCAGCAGCCTTGAATTTAGCGGGAGTGACGATACGCAGTATTTT; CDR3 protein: CASSLEFSGSDDTQYF
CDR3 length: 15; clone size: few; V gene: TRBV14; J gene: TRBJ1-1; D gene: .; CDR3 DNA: TGTGCCAGCAGCCCGATTTTAGGGTTCGGCACTGAAGCTTTCTTT; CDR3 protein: CASSPILGFGTEAFF
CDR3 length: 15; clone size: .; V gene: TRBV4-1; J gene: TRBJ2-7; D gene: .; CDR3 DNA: TGCGCCAGCAGCCTTGGGTGGACGGGACAATACGAGCAGTACTTC; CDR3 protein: CASSLGWTGQYEQYF
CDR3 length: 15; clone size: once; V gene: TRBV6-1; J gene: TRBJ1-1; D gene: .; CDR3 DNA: TGTGCCAGCAGTGAACTAGGGATTCCTGACACTGAAGCTTTCTTT; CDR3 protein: CASSELGIPDTEAFF
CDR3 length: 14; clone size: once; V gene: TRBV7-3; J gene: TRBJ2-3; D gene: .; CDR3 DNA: TGTGCCAGCAGCTTAGGGCTAGCATCAGATACGCAGTATTTT; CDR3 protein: CASSLGLASDTQYF
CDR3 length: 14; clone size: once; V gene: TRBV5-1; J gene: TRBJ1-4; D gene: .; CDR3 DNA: TGCGCCAGCGCCCCGGTGGTAGACGGTGAAAAACTGTTTTTT; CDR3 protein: CASAPVVDGEKLFF
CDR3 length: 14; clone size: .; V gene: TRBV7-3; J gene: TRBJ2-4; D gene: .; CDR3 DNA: TGTGCCAGCAGCTTAGGTCTAGCGAGTAACATTCAGTACTTC; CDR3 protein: CASSLGLASNIQYF
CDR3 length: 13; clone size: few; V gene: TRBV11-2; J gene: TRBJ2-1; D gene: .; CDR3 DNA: TGTGCCAGCAGCCTAGGTAGTTTCAATGAGCAGTTCTTC; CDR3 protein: CASSLGSFNEQFF
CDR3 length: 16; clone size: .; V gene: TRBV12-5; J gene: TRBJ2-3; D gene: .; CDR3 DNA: TGTGCTAGTGGTTTGGTGGCGGGTAGGAGCACAGATACGCAGTATTTT; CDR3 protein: CASGLVAGRSTDTQYF
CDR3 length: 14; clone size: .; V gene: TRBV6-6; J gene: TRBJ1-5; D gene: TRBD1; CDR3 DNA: TGTGCCAGCAGCGCTGACAGGGACAATCAGCCCCAGCATTTT; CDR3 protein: CASSADRDNQPQHF
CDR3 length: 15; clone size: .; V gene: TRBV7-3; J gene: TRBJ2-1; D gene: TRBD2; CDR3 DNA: TGTGCCAGCAGCTTAGAGCGGGGAGAGGTAAATGAGCAGTTCTTC; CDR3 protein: CASSLERGEVNEQFF
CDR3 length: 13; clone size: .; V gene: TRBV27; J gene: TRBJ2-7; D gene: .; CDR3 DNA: TGTGCCAGCAGTCCAAGCCGGGACGGCGAGCAGTACTTC; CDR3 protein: CASSPSRDGEQYF
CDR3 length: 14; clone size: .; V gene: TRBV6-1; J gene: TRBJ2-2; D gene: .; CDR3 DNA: TGTGCCAGCAGCGGGCAGCCGAACACCGGGGAGCTGTTTTTT; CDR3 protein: CASSGQPNTGELFF
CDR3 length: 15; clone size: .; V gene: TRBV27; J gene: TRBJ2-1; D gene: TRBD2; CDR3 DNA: TGTGCCAGCAGGCCACTAGCGCTCTCCTACAATGAGCAGTTCTTC; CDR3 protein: CASRPLALSYNEQFF
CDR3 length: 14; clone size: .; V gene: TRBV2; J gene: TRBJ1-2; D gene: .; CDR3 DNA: TGTGCCAGCAGTGAAAGGGGACGGATATATGGCTACACCTTC; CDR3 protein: CASSERGRIYGYTF
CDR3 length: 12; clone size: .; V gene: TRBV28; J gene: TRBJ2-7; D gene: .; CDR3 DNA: TGTGCCAGCAGTTTATGGGGATACGAGCAGTACTTC; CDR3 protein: CASSLWGYEQYF
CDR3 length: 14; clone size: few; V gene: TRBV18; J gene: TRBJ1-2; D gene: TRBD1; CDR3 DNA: TGTGCCAGCTCACCGGTGGGACAGAGCGATGGCTACACCTTC; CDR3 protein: CASSPVGQSDGYTF
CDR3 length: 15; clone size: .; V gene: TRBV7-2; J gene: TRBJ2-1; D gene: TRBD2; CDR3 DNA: TGTGCCAGCAGCTTAGTAGCGGGAGGGGGGGAACGGCAGTTCTTC; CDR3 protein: CASSLVAGGGERQFF
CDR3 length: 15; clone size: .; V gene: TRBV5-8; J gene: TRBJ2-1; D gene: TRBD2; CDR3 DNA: TGTGCCAGCAGCTTGAGCGGGAGGGCCTACAATGAGCAGTTCTTC; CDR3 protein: CASSLSGRAYNEQFF
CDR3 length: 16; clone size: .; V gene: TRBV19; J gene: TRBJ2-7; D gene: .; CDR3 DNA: TGTGCCAGTAGTATAGATATCGAGGGTTCGCCCTACGAGCAGTACTTC; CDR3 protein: CASSIDIEGSPYEQYF
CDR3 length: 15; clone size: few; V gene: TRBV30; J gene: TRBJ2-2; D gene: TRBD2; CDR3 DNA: TGTGCCTGGCATCCGGGACTAGCTCTCACCGGGGAGCTGTTTTTT; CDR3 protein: CAWHPGLALTGELFF
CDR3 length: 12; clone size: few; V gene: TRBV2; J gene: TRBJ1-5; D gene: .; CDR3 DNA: TGTGCCAGCACTCAGGGTAATCAGCCCCAGCATTTT; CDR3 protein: CASTQGNQPQHF
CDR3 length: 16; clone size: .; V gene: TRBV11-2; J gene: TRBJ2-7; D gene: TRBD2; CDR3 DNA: TGTGCCAGCAGCTTAGGGACTAGCGGGGCCTCCTACGAGCAGTACTTC; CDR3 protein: CASSLGTSGASYEQYF
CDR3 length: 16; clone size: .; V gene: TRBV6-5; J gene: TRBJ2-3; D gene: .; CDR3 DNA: TGTGCCAGCAGTTACTCAAGGGAACCTAGCGCAGATACGCAGTATTTT; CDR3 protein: CASSYSREPSADTQYF
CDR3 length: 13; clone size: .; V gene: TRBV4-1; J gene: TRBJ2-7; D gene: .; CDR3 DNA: TGCGCCAGCAGCCAAGGCCCGGGGTACGAGCAGTACTTC; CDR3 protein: CASSQGPGYEQYF
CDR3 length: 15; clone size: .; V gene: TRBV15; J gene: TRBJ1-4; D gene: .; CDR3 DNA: TGTGCCACCAGCAGAGATGGGAGGGGGGATGAAAAACTGTTTTTT; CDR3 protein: CATSRDGRGDEKLFF
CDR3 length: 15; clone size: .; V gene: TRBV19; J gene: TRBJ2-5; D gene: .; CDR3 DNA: TGTGCCAGTAGTCCGGCCAGCGGGTACCAAGAGACCCAGTACTTC; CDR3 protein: CASSPASGYQETQYF
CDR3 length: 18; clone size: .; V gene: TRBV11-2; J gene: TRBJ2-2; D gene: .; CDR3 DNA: TGTGCCAGCAGCTTAGGCCCCCCCAGAAGGGCGAACACCGGGGAGCTGTTTTTT; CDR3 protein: CASSLGPPRRANTGELFF
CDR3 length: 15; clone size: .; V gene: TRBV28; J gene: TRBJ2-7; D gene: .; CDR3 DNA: TGTGCCAGCAGTTCTCAGGCAGGGGGGACCTACGAGCAGTACTTC; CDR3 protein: CASSSQAGGTYEQYF
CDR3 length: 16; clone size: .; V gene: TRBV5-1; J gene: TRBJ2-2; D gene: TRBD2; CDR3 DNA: TGCGCCAGCAGCTTGGGGACTAGCGGTAACACCGGGGAGCTGTTTTTT; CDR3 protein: CASSLGTSGNTGELFF
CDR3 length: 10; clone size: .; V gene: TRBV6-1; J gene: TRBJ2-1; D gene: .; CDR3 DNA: TGTGCCAGCAGTGACCATGAGCAGTTCTTC; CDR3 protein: CASSDHEQFF
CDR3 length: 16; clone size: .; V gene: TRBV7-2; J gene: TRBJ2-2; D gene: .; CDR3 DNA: TGTGCCAGCAGCCCAACGAGCGGTTCGAACACCGGGGAGCTGTTTTTT; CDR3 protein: CASSPTSGSNTGELFF
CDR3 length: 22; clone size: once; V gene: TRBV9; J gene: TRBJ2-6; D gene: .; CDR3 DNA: TGTGCCAGCAGCGTAGCTTCCTCTCCCAGTGAGGGCCCCCTAGGTGGGGCCAACGTCCTGACTTTC; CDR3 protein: CASSVASSPSEGPLGGANVLTF
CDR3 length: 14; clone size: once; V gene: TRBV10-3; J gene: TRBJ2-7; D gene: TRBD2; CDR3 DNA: TGTGCCATCAGGGGACTAGCGGAAAGCTACGAGCAGTACTTC; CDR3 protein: CAIRGLAESYEQYF
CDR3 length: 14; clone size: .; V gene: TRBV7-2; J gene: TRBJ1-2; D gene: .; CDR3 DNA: TGTGCCAGCAGCCCTTGGACCTTTGGCTCCGGCTACACCTTC; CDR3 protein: CASSPWTFGSGYTF
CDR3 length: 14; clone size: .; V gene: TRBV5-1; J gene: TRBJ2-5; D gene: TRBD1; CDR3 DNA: TGCGCCAGCAGCCCGGGACAGGGAAGGGAGACCCAGTACTTC; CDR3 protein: CASSPGQGRETQYF
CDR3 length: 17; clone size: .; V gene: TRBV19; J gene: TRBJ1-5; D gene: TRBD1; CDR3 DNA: TGTGCCAGTAGTATTATCGGGGACAGATATAGCAATCAGCCCCAGCATTTT; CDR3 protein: CASSIIGDRYSNQPQHF
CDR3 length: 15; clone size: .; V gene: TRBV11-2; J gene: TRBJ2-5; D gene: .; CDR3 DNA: TGTGCCAGCAGCTTGTGGCGGCCGTACCAAGAGACCCAGTACTTC; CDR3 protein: CASSLWRPYQETQYF
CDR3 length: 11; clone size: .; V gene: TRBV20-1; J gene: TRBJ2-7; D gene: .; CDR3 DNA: TGCAGTGTAGCAGAGTGGGACGAGCAGTACTTC; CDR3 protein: CSVAEWDEQYF
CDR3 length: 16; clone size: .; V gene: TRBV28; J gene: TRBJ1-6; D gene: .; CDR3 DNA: TGTGCCAGCAGCCAACCCAGGGTCAGGGTCGCCTCACCCCTCCACTTT; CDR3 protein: CASSQPRVRVASPLHF
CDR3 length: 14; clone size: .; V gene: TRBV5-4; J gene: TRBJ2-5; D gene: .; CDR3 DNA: TGTGCCAGCAGCTTGGCTACAGGGCAAGAGACCCAGTACTTC; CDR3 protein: CASSLATGQETQYF
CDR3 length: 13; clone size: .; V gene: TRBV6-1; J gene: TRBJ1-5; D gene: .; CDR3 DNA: TGTGCCAGCAGTGAGTTTTGGGATCAGCCCCAGCATTTT; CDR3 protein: CASSEFWDQPQHF
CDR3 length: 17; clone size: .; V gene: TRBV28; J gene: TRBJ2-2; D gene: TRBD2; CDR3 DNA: TGTGCCAGCAGTTCTGGACTAGCGGCGGGAGTCACCGGGGAGCTGTTTTTT; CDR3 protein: CASSSGLAAGVTGELFF
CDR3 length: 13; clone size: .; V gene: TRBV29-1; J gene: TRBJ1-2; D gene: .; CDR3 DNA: TGCAGCGTTGAAGATCATCCTTCGGATGGCTACACCTTC; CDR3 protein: CSVEDHPSDGYTF
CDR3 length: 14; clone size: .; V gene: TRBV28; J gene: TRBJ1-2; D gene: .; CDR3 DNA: TGTGCCAGCACCCCTCCCCACTTTAACTATGGCTACACCTTC; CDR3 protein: CASTPPHFNYGYTF
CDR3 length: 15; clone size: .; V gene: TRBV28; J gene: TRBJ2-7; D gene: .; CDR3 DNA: TGTGCCGGCACCGCAGGGGCTAGCCTGGTGTACGAGCAGTACTTC; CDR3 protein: CAGTAGASLVYEQYF
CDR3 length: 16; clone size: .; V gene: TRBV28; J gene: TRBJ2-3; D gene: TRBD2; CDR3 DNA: TGTGCCTCAGACGATGGACTAGCGGGAATTACAGATACGCAGTATTTT; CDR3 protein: CASDDGLAGITDTQYF
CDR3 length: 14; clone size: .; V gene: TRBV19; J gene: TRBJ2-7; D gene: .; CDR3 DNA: TGTGCCAGACGAGTTGGTTTCAGGAGCTACGAGCAGTACTTC; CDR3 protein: CARRVGFRSYEQYF
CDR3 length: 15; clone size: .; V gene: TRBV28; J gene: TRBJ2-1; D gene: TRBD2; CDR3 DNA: TGTGCCAGCAGTCCCCTCAGCGGGAGTATCAATGAGCAGTTCTTC; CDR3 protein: CASSPLSGSINEQFF